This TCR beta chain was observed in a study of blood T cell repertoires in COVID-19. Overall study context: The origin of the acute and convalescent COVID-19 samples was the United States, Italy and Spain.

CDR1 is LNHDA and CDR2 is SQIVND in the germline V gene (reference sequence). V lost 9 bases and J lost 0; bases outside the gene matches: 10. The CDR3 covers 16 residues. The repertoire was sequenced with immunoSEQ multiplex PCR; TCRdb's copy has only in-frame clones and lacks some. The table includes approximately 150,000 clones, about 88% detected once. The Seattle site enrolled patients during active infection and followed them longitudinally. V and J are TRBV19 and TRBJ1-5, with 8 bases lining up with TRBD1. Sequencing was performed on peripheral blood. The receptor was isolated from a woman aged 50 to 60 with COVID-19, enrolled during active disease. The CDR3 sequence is CARSQGANNSNQPQHF. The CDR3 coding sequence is TGTGCCAGATCCCAGGGGGCTAACAATAGCAATCAGCCCCAGCATTTT.